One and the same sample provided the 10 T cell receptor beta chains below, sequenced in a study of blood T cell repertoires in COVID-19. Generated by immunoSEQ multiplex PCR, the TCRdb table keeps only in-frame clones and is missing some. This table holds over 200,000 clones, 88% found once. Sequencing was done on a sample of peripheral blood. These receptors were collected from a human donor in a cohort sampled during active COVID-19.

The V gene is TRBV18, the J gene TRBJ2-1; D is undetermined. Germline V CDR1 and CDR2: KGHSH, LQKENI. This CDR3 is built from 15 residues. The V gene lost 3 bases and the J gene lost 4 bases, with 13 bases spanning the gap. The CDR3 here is CASSPGSGGYNEQFF. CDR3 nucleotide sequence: TGTGCCAGCTCACCCGGGTCGGGTGGATACAATGAGCAGTTCTTC.

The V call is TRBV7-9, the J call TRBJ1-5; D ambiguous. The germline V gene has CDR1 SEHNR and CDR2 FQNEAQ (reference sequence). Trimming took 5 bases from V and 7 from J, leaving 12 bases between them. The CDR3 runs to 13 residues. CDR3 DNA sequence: TGTGCCAGCAGCACCGGGGAAGGACAGCCCCAGCATTTT. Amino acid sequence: CASSTGEGQPQHF.

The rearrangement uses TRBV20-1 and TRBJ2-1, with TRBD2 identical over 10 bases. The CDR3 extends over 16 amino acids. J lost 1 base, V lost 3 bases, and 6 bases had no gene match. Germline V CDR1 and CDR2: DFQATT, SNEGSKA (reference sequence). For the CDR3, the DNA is TGCAGTGCTAGTAGCGGGGGGCTAATTTCCTACAATGAGCAGTTCTTC. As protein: CSASSGGLISYNEQFF.

The CDR3 spells CASSPPEVIYGYTF. The CDR3 DNA reads TGTGCCAGCAGCCCCCCGGAGGTCATCTATGGCTACACCTTC. V and J are TRBV28 and TRBJ1-2; no firm D call. With 6 bases removed from V and 4 bases from J, the gap between germline ends came to 15 bases. Per the germline V gene, CDR1 is MDHEN and CDR2 is SYDVKM. This CDR3 is 14 amino acids long.

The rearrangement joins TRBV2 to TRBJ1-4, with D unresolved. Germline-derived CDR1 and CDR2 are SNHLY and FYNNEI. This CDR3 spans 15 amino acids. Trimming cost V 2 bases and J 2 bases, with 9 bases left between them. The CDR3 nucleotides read TGTGCCAGCAGTGAACTGGGAGGGACTAATGAAAAACTGTTTTTT. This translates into CASSELGGTNEKLFF. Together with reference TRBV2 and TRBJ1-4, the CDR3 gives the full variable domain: EPEVTQTPSHQVTQMGQEVILRCVPISNHLYFYWYRQILGQKVEFLVSFYNNEISEKSEIFDDQFSVERPDGSNFTLKIRSTKLEDSAMYFCASSELGGTNEKLFFGSGTQLSVL.

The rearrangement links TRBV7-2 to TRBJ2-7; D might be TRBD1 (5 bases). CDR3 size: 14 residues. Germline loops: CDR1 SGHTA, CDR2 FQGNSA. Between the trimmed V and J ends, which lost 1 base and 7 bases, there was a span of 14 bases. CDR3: CASSLVTTGQEQYF. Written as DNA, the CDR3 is TGTGCCAGCAGCTTAGTGACAACAGGCCAGGAGCAGTACTTC.

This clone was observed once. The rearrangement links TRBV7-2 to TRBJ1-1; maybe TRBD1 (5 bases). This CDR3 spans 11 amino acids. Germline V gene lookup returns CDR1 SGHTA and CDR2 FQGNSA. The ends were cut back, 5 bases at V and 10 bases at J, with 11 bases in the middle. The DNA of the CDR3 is TGTGCCAGCAGCACCCCCGGGGGAGCTTTCTTT. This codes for CASSTPGGAFF.

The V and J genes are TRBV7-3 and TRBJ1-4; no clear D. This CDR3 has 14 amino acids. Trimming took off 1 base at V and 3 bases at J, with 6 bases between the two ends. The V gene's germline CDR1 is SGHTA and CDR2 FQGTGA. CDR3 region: CASSLNRANEKLFF. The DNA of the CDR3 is TGTGCCAGCAGCTTAAACCGAGCTAATGAAAAACTGTTTTTT.

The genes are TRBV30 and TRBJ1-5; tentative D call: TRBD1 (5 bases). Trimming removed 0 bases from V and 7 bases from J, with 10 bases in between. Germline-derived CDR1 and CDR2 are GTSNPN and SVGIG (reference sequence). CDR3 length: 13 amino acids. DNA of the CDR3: TGTGCCTGGAGTGTACGGTGGGGCCAGCCCCAGCATTTT. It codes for CAWSVRWGQPQHF. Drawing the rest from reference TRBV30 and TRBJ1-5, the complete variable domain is SQTIHQWPATLVQPVGSPLSLECTVEGTSNPNLYWYRQAAGRGLQLLFYSVGIGQISSEVPQNLSASRPQDRQFILSSKKLLLSDSGFYLCAWSVRWGQPQHFGDGTRLSIL.

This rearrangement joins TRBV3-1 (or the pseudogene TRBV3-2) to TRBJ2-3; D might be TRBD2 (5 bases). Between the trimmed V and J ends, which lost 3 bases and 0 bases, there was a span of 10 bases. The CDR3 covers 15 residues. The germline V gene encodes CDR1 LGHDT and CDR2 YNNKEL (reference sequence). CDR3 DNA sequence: TGTGCCAGCAGCCAGCGACCGGGGAGCACAGATACGCAGTATTTT. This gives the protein CASSQRPGSTDTQYF.